This T cell receptor beta chain emerged from a study of beta chain features in type 1 diabetes. General study findings and limits: Type 1 diabetes patients had fewer VDJ junction insertions and more deletions.

The germline V gene has CDR1 LNHNV and CDR2 YYDKDF (reference sequence). Trimming removed 3 bases at V and 3 bases at J, with 11 bases between. The CDR3 has 14 amino acids. The study reverse transcribed the entire isolated RNA, so it sequenced expressed TCRB transcripts. TCRdb's copy holds only in-frame clones and misses some; the assay was immunoSEQ multiplex PCR. The table lists more than 300,000 clones, less than 15% of them singletons. Remarks on this clone: Its antigen is as yet unknown.

Sequencing was done on a sample of naive CD4+ T cells from blood. The clonotype originates from a woman between 18 and 30 years old in good health. The rearrangement links TRBV15 to TRBJ1-1; the D gene is possibly TRBD1 (6 bases). This chain's CDR3 is CATSRTGLYTEAFF. The CDR3 coding sequence is TGTGCCACCAGCAGGACAGGCCTTTACACTGAAGCTTTCTTT.